The rows below give T cell receptor beta chains drawn from one sample of a study of cytomegalovirus exposure and HLA in healthy donors. Sequencing was performed with immunoSEQ multiplex PCR; in TCRdb, only in-frame clones are kept and a portion is missing. The top ten hold 1.5% to 1.9% of the sample, which has 100,000 to 150,000 clones, roughly 66% seen once. Sequencing was performed on PBMCs. The receptors originated from a man between 18 and 35 years old in good health and CMV-seronegative. CDR3s include the opening cysteine and the closing phenylalanine or tryptophan. Each record gives: D gene, J gene, V gene, clone size, CDR3 protein, CDR3 DNA. D genes are given only for firm matches. Where a row states a size, it is once, few, many or the class of an expanded clone; other rows omit it.

D gene: -
J gene: TRBJ1-1
V gene: TRBV6-1
clone size: once
CDR3 protein: CASSVVGSTEAFF
CDR3 DNA: TGTGCCAGCAGTGTAGTGGGGAGCACTGAAGCTTTCTTT

D gene: -
J gene: TRBJ2-7
V gene: TRBV15
clone size: few
CDR3 protein: CATSREAGTSFEQYF
CDR3 DNA: TGTGCCACCAGCAGAGAGGCAGGGACATCTTTCGAGCAGTACTTC

D gene: -
J gene: TRBJ1-1
V gene: TRBV29-1
clone size: -
CDR3 protein: CSVEDPGTEAFF
CDR3 DNA: TGCAGCGTTGAGGATCCGGGAACTGAAGCTTTCTTT

D gene: TRBD2
J gene: TRBJ2-7
V gene: TRBV9
clone size: -
CDR3 protein: CASSAIAGASEQYF
CDR3 DNA: TGTGCCAGCAGCGCGATAGCGGGAGCTTCCGAGCAGTACTTC

D gene: -
J gene: TRBJ2-2
V gene: TRBV5-1
clone size: -
CDR3 protein: CATQGLEGTGELFF
CDR3 DNA: TGCGCCACCCAGGGCTTGGAAGGAACCGGGGAGCTGTTTTTT

D gene: TRBD1
J gene: TRBJ2-5
V gene: TRBV9
clone size: -
CDR3 protein: CASSVAPDRQETQYF
CDR3 DNA: TGTGCCAGCAGCGTAGCCCCGGACAGGCAAGAGACCCAGTACTTC

D gene: -
J gene: TRBJ2-5
V gene: TRBV5-1
clone size: -
CDR3 protein: CASSRQIQETQYF
CDR3 DNA: TGCGCCAGCAGCCGACAGATTCAAGAGACCCAGTACTTC

D gene: TRBD1
J gene: TRBJ2-5
V gene: TRBV14
clone size: -
CDR3 protein: CASSLRTGGGETQYF
CDR3 DNA: TGTGCCAGCAGCCTCCGGACAGGGGGTGGAGAGACCCAGTACTTC

D gene: TRBD2
J gene: TRBJ2-5
V gene: TRBV11-3
clone size: -
CDR3 protein: CASSLGNFRLAGTQETQYF
CDR3 DNA: TGTGCCAGCAGCTTAGGCAACTTCCGACTAGCGGGGACCCAAGAGACCCAGTACTTC

D gene: -
J gene: TRBJ1-1
V gene: TRBV5-4
clone size: -
CDR3 protein: CASSLELMNTEAFF
CDR3 DNA: TGTGCCAGCAGCTTGGAGCTCATGAACACTGAAGCTTTCTTT

D gene: TRBD1
J gene: TRBJ2-3
V gene: TRBV29-1
clone size: -
CDR3 protein: CSVGTVDTQYF
CDR3 DNA: TGCAGCGTAGGGACAGTGGATACGCAGTATTTT

D gene: TRBD1
J gene: TRBJ2-7
V gene: TRBV5-1
clone size: -
CDR3 protein: CASSPKQGAYEQYF
CDR3 DNA: TGCGCCAGCAGCCCAAAACAGGGGGCGTATGAGCAGTACTTC

D gene: TRBD2
J gene: TRBJ2-3
V gene: TRBV11-2
clone size: -
CDR3 protein: CASSNRDYGTDTQYF
CDR3 DNA: TGTGCCAGCAGCAACCGGGACTACGGCACAGATACGCAGTATTTT